This is a list of T cell receptor beta chains from one sample in a study of Graves' ophthalmopathy and Graves' hyperthyroidism. In TCRdb, the multiplex PCR reads were re-called with MiXCR into one record per CDR3 protein. The sample yields hundreds of thousands of distinct CDR3 sequences, around a fifth seen once. The sequenced sample was peripheral blood. These receptors were obtained from a young woman with stable Graves' hyperthyroidism. Some clones in this sample may be carry-over from other donors' samples. CDR3s include the opening cysteine and the closing phenylalanine or tryptophan. The order of the fields is V gene, D gene, J gene, clone size, CDR3 DNA, CDR3 protein. A D gene is named only where the DNA matches it firmly. Clone size, where shown, is once, few, many, or a class for clones that have expanded.

>TRBV10-3|.|TRBJ1-5|many
TGTGCCATCAGTGAGTCGATCGCAGGCCATCAGCCCCAGCATTTT
CAISESIAGHQPQHF
>TRBV12-3/TRBV12-4|.|TRBJ1-6|many
TGTGCCAGCAGGGACAGTAGATCACCCCTCCACTTT
CASRDSRSPLHF
>TRBV18|.|TRBJ1-2|few
TGTGCCAGCTCACTCTCAGACGCGGTGGGATATGGCTACACCTTC
CASSLSDAVGYGYTF
>TRBV7-2|TRBD1|TRBJ1-1|.
TGTGCCAGCAGCTCCTGGACAGGGTCGCGGGCTTTCTTT
CASSSWTGSRAFF
>TRBV2|TRBD2|TRBJ2-5|few
TGTGCCAGCAGTGAAGAAGCGGGGGCCCAAGAGACCCAGTACTTC
CASSEEAGAQETQYF
>TRBV27|.|TRBJ1-1|many
TGTGCCAGCAGTTTATCACCAGGGGTGAACACTGAAGCTTTCTTT
CASSLSPGVNTEAFF
>TRBV29-1|.|TRBJ1-1|many
TGCAGCGTTGGGTCCATGAACACTGAAGCTTTCTTT
CSVGSMNTEAFF
>TRBV12-5|.|TRBJ1-2|many
TGTGCTAGTGGTTTGGACACCGCCTATGGCTACACCTTC
CASGLDTAYGYTF
>TRBV11-3|.|TRBJ1-3|.
TGTGCCAGCAGCTTACTACGACCTGGAAACACCATATATTTT
CASSLLRPGNTIYF
>TRBV29-1|.|TRBJ1-3|many
TGCAGCGTTTTCGGTGGCGTCTCTGGAAACACCATATATTTT
CSVFGGVSGNTIYF
>TRBV6-1|TRBD1|TRBJ1-2|many
TGTGCCAGCAGACCGGGACAGGGCCAGCGGGGCTACACCTTC
CASRPGQGQRGYTF
>TRBV30|.|TRBJ2-2|.
TGTGCCTGGAGTCTTGGCATAAACGGGGAGCTGTTTTTT
CAWSLGINGELFF
>TRBV10-3|TRBD2|TRBJ2-5|.
TGTGCCATCAGTGAGGTAGCGGGACGGGAGACCCAGTACTTC
CAISEVAGRETQYF
>TRBV12-3/TRBV12-4|TRBD1|TRBJ1-1|many
TGTGCCAGCATTCCGGGACAGGGCGTGACTGAAGCTTTCTTT
CASIPGQGVTEAFF
>TRBV12-3/TRBV12-4|.|TRBJ1-2|many
TGTGCCAGCAGTTTAGCACAGCACTATGGCTACACCTTC
CASSLAQHYGYTF
>TRBV6-5|TRBD1|TRBJ2-7|many
TGTGCCAGCAGCAAGGACCTACGACAGGGATGGTTCTACGAGCAGTACTTC
CASSKDLRQGWFYEQYF
>TRBV25-1|.|TRBJ2-5|.
TGTGCCAGCAGTTCAAGGGACTTCCTCCAAGAGACCCAGTACTTC
CASSSRDFLQETQYF
>TRBV13|.|TRBJ1-1|many
TGTGCCAGCAGCTTAGTCCTCGGGGAGGGAGCTTTCTTT
CASSLVLGEGAFF
>TRBV12-3/TRBV12-4|.|TRBJ1-2|once
TGTGCCAGCAGTTTCGCAGGGTTTAACTATGGCTACACCTTC
CASSFAGFNYGYTF
>TRBV28|.|TRBJ1-5|many
TGTGCCAGCAACCTGGCAGCCCGAGTGGGGCATAGCAATCAGCCCCAGCATTTT
CASNLAARVGHSNQPQHF
>TRBV28|.|TRBJ2-7|.
TGTGCCAGCAGTACCCAGACAGTCACCTACGAGCAGTACTTC
CASSTQTVTYEQYF
>TRBV19|.|TRBJ1-1|many
TGTGCCAGTAGTACCCCAAAAGGTGCGGGTGTGGGGAACACTGAAGCTTTCTTT
CASSTPKGAGVGNTEAFF
>TRBV6-1|.|TRBJ1-5|many
TGTGCCAGCACCGAAGTCCTTACGCTAGAGAGCAATCAGCCCCAGCATTTT
CASTEVLTLESNQPQHF
>TRBV12-3/TRBV12-4|.|TRBJ1-1|many
TGTGCCAGCAATCTTGGGGAGACTGGATACACTGAAGCTTTCTTT
CASNLGETGYTEAFF
>TRBV6-1|.|TRBJ1-6|many
TGTGCCAGCAGGGCCGGGATAGATAATTCACCCCTCCACTTT
CASRAGIDNSPLHF
>TRBV4-2|TRBD1|TRBJ1-2|many
TGTGCCAGCAGCCAGGGGGACAGGGCAATCTATGGCTACACCTTC
CASSQGDRAIYGYTF
>TRBV7-9|.|TRBJ2-5|.
TGTGCCAGCAGCTTGTCCGCGGCAGAAGAGACCCAGTACTTC
CASSLSAAEETQYF
>TRBV18|.|TRBJ1-1|.
TGTGCCAGCTCAGCCAGATCCTCCCCCAGGGGAGCGAACACTGAAGCTTTCTTT
CASSARSSPRGANTEAFF
>TRBV10-3|.|TRBJ1-1|few
TGTGCCATCAGTGACAGGGGAGAGACTGAAGCTTTCTTT
CAISDRGETEAFF
>TRBV25-1|.|TRBJ1-1|many
TGTGCCAGCAGCCCAAGCACCCGTAGGGCTGAAGCTTTCTTT
CASSPSTRRAEAFF
>TRBV15|.|TRBJ1-1|many
TGTGCCACCAGCACTTGGACCCTCACTGGGGCTTTCTTT
CATSTWTLTGAFF
>TRBV5-1|.|TRBJ2-7|many
TGCGCCAGCAGCTTGACAGGCAGCTCCTACGAGCAGTACTTC
CASSLTGSSYEQYF
>TRBV7-2|.|TRBJ2-5|few
TGTGCCAGCAGCCCAAGGGGCGGGGGCCCACAAGAGACCCAGTACTTC
CASSPRGGGPQETQYF
>TRBV5-8|.|TRBJ2-7|few
TGTGCCAGCAGCTACCTACTGCTGGCCTACGAGCAGTACTTC
CASSYLLLAYEQYF
>TRBV29-1|.|TRBJ1-1|.
TGCAGCGTTGATTTGACCCCAGAAGCTTTCTTT
CSVDLTPEAFF
>TRBV12-3/TRBV12-4|.|TRBJ1-5|once
TGTGCCAGCAGTTTTAGGGGGGGACGGGGCAATCAGCCCCAGCATTTT
CASSFRGGRGNQPQHF
>TRBV3-1|TRBD1|TRBJ2-5|.
TGTGCCAGCAGCTATTCAACAGGGGTCCTTGAGACCCAGTACTTC
CASSYSTGVLETQYF
>TRBV6-2/TRBV6-3|.|TRBJ2-7|few
TGTGCCAGCAGTTACCGGACTGAGGCGGACGAGCAGTACTTC
CASSYRTEADEQYF
>TRBV12-3/TRBV12-4|TRBD1|TRBJ2-4|many
TGTGCCAGCAGTAGGGACAGAGCCAAAAACATTCAGTACTTC
CASSRDRAKNIQYF
>TRBV11-3|TRBD1|TRBJ2-7|few
TGTGCCAGCAGCTTAGGAACCGGGACAGCCGAATACGAGCAGTACTTC
CASSLGTGTAEYEQYF
>TRBV30|.|TRBJ2-7|many
TGTGCCTGGAGTATCACGGTAGGCTCCTACGAGCAGTACTTC
CAWSITVGSYEQYF
>TRBV19|.|TRBJ2-6|many
TGTGCCAGTAGTATATGGGTCTCTGGGGCCAACGTCCTGACTTTC
CASSIWVSGANVLTF
>TRBV18|.|TRBJ2-5|many
TGTGCCAGCTCCCCCGCCAGGGAGACCCAGTACTTC
CASSPARETQYF
>TRBV3-1|TRBD1|TRBJ1-1|many
TGTGCCAGCAGCGGGGGACAGGGATTGAACACTGAAGCTTTCTTT
CASSGGQGLNTEAFF
>TRBV12-3/TRBV12-4|.|TRBJ1-5|many
TGTGCCAGCAGCCCCCGCCGGGATCAGCCCCAGCATTTT
CASSPRRDQPQHF